These T cell receptor beta chains were read from a single sample in a study of control samples from healthy donors and cancer patients. Only in-frame clones appear in the TCRdb table, and some are missing; sequencing was by immunoSEQ multiplex PCR. The table includes over 150,000 clones, just under 95% detected once. The sequenced material came from blood. The receptors derive from a man aged 35-49 years in good health. CDR3s include the opening cysteine and the closing phenylalanine or tryptophan. A D gene is named only where the DNA matches it firmly. Size is omitted from some rows. Given values are once, few, many or a class for expanded clones.

v_gene	abundance	j_gene	d_gene	CDR3nt	CDR3aa
TRBV5-1	-	TRBJ1-1	TRBD1	TGCGCCAGCAGCACGGGACAGGGAAACACTGAAGCTTTCTTT	CASSTGQGNTEAFF
TRBV11-2	-	TRBJ2-1	-	TGTGCCAGCAGCACGCTAGCGTGGGGATACAATGAGCAGTTCTTC	CASSTLAWGYNEQFF
TRBV4-1	-	TRBJ2-7	-	TGCGCCAGCAGCCAAACTGGGACGGTTTCCTACGAGCAGTACTTC	CASSQTGTVSYEQYF
TRBV7-9	once	TRBJ1-5	-	TGTGCCAGCAGCCCCTCGTGGACAGACGGGCAGCCCCAGCATTTT	CASSPSWTDGQPQHF
TRBV5-5	-	TRBJ1-1	-	TGTGCCAGCAGCCTGGGAGCTGAAGCTTTCTTT	CASSLGAEAFF
TRBV18	-	TRBJ1-6	TRBD1	TGTGCCAGCTCGGGGGGGGACAGCCTTTCACCCCTCCACTTT	CASSGGDSLSPLHF
TRBV24-1	-	TRBJ2-4	TRBD2	TGTGCCACCAGTGATCTCCCACTACTAGCGGGGGGGCCTCGGGCCAAAAACATTCAGTACTTC	CATSDLPLLAGGPRAKNIQYF
TRBV18	-	TRBJ1-5	-	TGTGCCAGCTCACCAGGGTTGGGTCAGCCCCAGCATTTT	CASSPGLGQPQHF
TRBV27	-	TRBJ2-7	TRBD1	TGTGCCAGCAGCCGTGGGGAGACAGGGCGGCATGGGATCTTTTACGAGCAGTACTTC	CASSRGETGRHGIFYEQYF
TRBV24-1	-	TRBJ2-2	TRBD2	TGTGCCACCAGTGACATAGCGGGGGGGCCCCAGCCTGGGGGCGGGGAGCTGTTTTTT	CATSDIAGGPQPGGGELFF
TRBV9	-	TRBJ1-2	TRBD1	TGTGCCAGCAGCGTAGCGACAGGGGCTGGCTATGGCTACACCTTC	CASSVATGAGYGYTF
TRBV19	-	TRBJ2-5	-	TGCGCCAGTAGTAACAAAGGTTGGGAGACCCAGTACTTC	CASSNKGWETQYF
TRBV6-5	once	TRBJ1-4	-	TGTGCCAGCAGTACCGGGGCAACTAATGAAAAACTGTTTTTT	CASSTGATNEKLFF
TRBV4-1	once	TRBJ2-1	-	TGCGCCAGCAGCCAAGAAAAGGTAGGCTACAATGAGCAGTTCTTC	CASSQEKVGYNEQFF
TRBV6-5	-	TRBJ2-7	TRBD1	TGTGCCAGCAGTCCTGTGGGGACAGGTGTTAGGGAGCAGTACTTC	CASSPVGTGVREQYF
TRBV9	-	TRBJ2-7	-	TGTGCCAGCAGCGCCAGTGGGGGTAGCGCCTACGAGCAGTACTTC	CASSASGGSAYEQYF
TRBV6-1	-	TRBJ1-1	-	TGTGCCAGCAGTGAAGGGCAGCTAATAGTTAGGACTGAAGCTTTCTTT	CASSEGQLIVRTEAFF
TRBV6-1	-	TRBJ1-1	-	TGTGCCAGCAGTGAAAGGGGTCTGGTGAACACTGAAGCTTTCTTT	CASSERGLVNTEAFF
TRBV4-1	-	TRBJ1-2	TRBD1	TGCGCCAGCAGCCAGGAAACGACAGGGAACTATGGCTACACCTTC	CASSQETTGNYGYTF
TRBV5-1	-	TRBJ1-2	-	TGCGCCAGCAGCCGTGCGGGGTTTTCCTATGGCTACACCTTC	CASSRAGFSYGYTF
TRBV3-1/TRBV3-2	-	TRBJ1-1	-	TGTGCCAGCAGCCAAATACGAGGCGCTGAAGCTTTCTTT	CASSQIRGAEAFF
TRBV5-6	-	TRBJ1-3	TRBD1	TGTGCCAGCAGCCCGGGACAGGGAGACACCATATATTTT	CASSPGQGDTIYF
TRBV30	-	TRBJ1-2	-	TGTGCCTGGAGTAGGGGGGGCAACTATGGCTACACCTTC	CAWSRGGNYGYTF
TRBV6-5	-	TRBJ1-1	-	TGTGCCCTTAAGGCGGGGTTGAACACTGAAGCTTTCTTT	CALKAGLNTEAFF
TRBV5-6	-	TRBJ1-1	-	TGTGCCAGCAGGTACCGGGGCTCCATGAACACTGAAGCTTTCTTT	CASRYRGSMNTEAFF
TRBV10-1	-	TRBJ2-6	-	TGCGCCAGCAGTGAGTCGGGGACTGGGGCCAACGTCCTGACTTTC	CASSESGTGANVLTF
TRBV6-5	once	TRBJ1-2	-	TGTGCCAGCAGTTACTCGAGTGGGGTTGGGGGCTACACCTTC	CASSYSSGVGGYTF
TRBV25-1	-	TRBJ2-3	-	TGTGCCAGCAGTGAAAGACGGGGAACCGGCACAGATACGCAGTATTTT	CASSERRGTGTDTQYF
TRBV19	-	TRBJ2-2	-	TGTGCCAGTAGCCCCAGGGCTGCGGCGAACACCGGGGAGCTGTTTTTT	CASSPRAAANTGELFF
TRBV6-5	few	TRBJ2-7	-	TGTGCCAGCAGTTTGGGATTCTATTATCCCTACGAGCAGTACTTC	CASSLGFYYPYEQYF
TRBV6-5	-	TRBJ2-3	TRBD1	TGTGCCAGCAGGGACAGGGGGTTGAGCACAGATACGCAGTATTTT	CASRDRGLSTDTQYF
TRBV2	once	TRBJ1-4	-	TGTGCCAGCAGGAGGATCCTGGACAGAGAGGAAAAACTGTTTTTT	CASRRILDREEKLFF
TRBV29-1	-	TRBJ1-1	-	TGCAGCGTATCCGGGGGCACTGAAGCTTTCTTT	CSVSGGTEAFF
TRBV28	-	TRBJ1-5	-	TGTGCCAGCACGACGAACAATCAGCCCCAGCATTTT	CASTTNNQPQHF
TRBV19	-	TRBJ1-1	-	TGTGCCAGTAGTATAGATCGGTCGGGAACTATGAACACTGAAGCTTTCTTT	CASSIDRSGTMNTEAFF